This T cell receptor beta chain was retrieved from a study of T cell clones after liver transplantation. Study in general: Liver transplant recipients had immunosuppression withdrawal attempted within 2 years.

About this clone: The antigen remains unidentified.

Broader study findings: In two subjects, few donor cells limited the measurable donor-reactive repertoire. In most of the 8 subjects, circulating graft-donor-reactive CD4 TCRbeta sequences fell significantly after transplant.

Sequencing used immunoSEQ multiplex PCR; TCRdb keeps in-frame clones, though not all of them. The sample lists roughly 80,000 clones; roughly 80% were seen once. This clonotype originated in a human patient who received a liver transplant. Some T cells may possibly be graft donor cells. Specimen: CD4+ T cells from blood, collected at the 22-month timepoint.

DNA of the CDR3: TGTGCCAGCAGCTTAGACCTAAACTATGGCTACACCTTC. This gives the protein CASSLDLNYGYTF. The rearrangement uses TRBV7-6 and TRBJ1-2; D is unclear. V gave up 1 base and J gave up 2 bases, with 5 bases separating them. The CDR3 is made up of 13 amino acids. Germline values: CDR1 SGHVS, CDR2 FNYEAQ.